This record looks at one TCR beta chain sequence and its context. This record comes from a study of T cell changes during pregnancy in multiple sclerosis. CDR3 length equals 16 residues. Germline loops: CDR1 MNHEY, CDR2 SVGAGI. With 2 bases clipped from V and 5 bases from J, the junction kept 9 bases outside the gene matches. Assay: immunoSEQ multiplex PCR; the TCRdb copy retains only in-frame clones and omits some. Of 65,000 to 85,000 clones listed, 90% to 95% are singletons. This sequence was found in a female donor with multiple sclerosis, enrolled in a pregnancy study. V is TRBV6-5 and J is TRBJ1-5; TRBD1 matches 7 bases. This sample comprised CD4+ T cells from peripheral blood mononuclear cells, obtained after pregnancy. The CDR3, as DNA: TGTGCCAGCAGTTACGAAGGGACAGAACCCTATCAGCCCCAGCATTTT. It specifies CASSYEGTEPYQPQHF.